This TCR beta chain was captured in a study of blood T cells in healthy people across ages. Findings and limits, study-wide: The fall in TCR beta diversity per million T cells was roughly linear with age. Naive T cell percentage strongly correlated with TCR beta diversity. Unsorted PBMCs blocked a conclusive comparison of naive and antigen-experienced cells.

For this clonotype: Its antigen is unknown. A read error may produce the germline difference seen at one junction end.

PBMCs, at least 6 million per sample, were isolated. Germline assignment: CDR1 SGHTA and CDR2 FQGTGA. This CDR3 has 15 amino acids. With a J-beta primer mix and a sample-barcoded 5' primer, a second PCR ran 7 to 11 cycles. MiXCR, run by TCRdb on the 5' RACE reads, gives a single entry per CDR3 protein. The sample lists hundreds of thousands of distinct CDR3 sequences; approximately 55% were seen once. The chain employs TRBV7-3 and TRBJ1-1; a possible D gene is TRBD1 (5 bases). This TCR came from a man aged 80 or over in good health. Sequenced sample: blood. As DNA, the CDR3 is TGTGCCAGCAGCTTAAGCCCCTACGTGGACACTGGAGCTTTCTTT. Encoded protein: CASSLSPYVDTGAFF.